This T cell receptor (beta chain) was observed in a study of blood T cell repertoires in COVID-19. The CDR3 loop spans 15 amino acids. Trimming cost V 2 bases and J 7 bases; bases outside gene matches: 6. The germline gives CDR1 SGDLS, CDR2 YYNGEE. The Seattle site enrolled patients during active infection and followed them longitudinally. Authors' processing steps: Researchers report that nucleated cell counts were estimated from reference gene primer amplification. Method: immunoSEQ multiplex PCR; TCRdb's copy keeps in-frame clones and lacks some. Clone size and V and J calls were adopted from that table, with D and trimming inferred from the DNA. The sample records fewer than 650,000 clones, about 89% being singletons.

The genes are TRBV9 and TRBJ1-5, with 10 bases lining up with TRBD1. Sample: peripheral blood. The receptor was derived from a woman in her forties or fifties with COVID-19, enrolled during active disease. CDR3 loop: CASSVRGDRGQPQHF. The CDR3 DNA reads TGTGCCAGCAGCGTGAGGGGGGACAGGGGCCAGCCCCAGCATTTT.